These 27 T cell receptor beta chains share one sample of origin, sequenced in a study of T-cell reconstitution after alpha-beta-depleted transplantation in children. Preparation of the TCRbeta library was carried out with unique molecular identifiers. TCRdb ran MiXCR on the PCR reads and lists one entry per CDR3 protein. The sample shows about 540,000 distinct CDR3 sequences, approximately 20% of them seen only once. The material was PBMCs from the stem cell graft donor, obtained from the stem cell graft. These receptors came from a human donor who donated a stem cell graft to a child with acute lymphoblastic leukemia.

This clonotype was recorded a few times. CDR3 sequence reads: CSVGGVRLAGNTGELFF. As DNA, the CDR3 is TGCAGCGTTGGCGGCGTCCGACTAGCGGGTAACACCGGGGAGCTGTTTTTT. The genes are TRBV29-1 and TRBJ2-2; 10 bases are shared with TRBD2. Germline trimming cut 4 bases from V and 2 bases from J; bases unmatched to any gene: 10. The CDR3 is made up of 17 amino acids. Germline lookup yields CDR1 SQVTM and CDR2 ANQGSEA.

The rearrangement uses TRBV20-1 and TRBJ2-1, with 9 nucleotides matching TRBD2. The J segment lost 5 bases and the V segment lost 6 bases, leaving 11 bases of the junction unmatched. Germline V CDR1 and CDR2: DFQATT, SNEGSKA (reference sequence). This CDR3 has 15 residues. The CDR3 DNA sequence: TGCAGTGCCCCCGGACTAGCGTATTTGGACAATGAGCAGTTCTTC. Residues: CSAPGLAYLDNEQFF.

This clonotype was found once. The chain is built from TRBV18 and TRBJ2-3; no clear D. V gave up 6 bases and J gave up 6 bases, with 13 bases separating them. The CDR3 loop spans 13 amino acids. CDR1 is KGHSH, CDR2 LQKENI, per germline. The CDR3 DNA sequence: TGTGCCAGCTCTCCCCGCCCCGGGGATACGCAGTATTTT. It specifies CASSPRPGDTQYF.

Only a few counts were recorded for this clonotype. The chain uses TRBV25-1 and TRBJ2-2; D gene ambiguous. The ends were cut back, 4 bases at V and 6 bases at J, with 6 bases in the middle. The CDR3 is made up of 12 amino acids. Germline lookup yields CDR1 MGHDK and CDR2 SYGVNS. The DNA for the CDR3 is TGTGCCAGCAGTGGCTGGTCCGGGGAGCTGTTTTTT. Translating gives CASSGWSGELFF.

The sample holds a few counts of this clonotype. J is TRBJ2-7 and V is TRBV29-1, with TRBD2 identical over 9 bases. Germline CDR1 is SQVTM and CDR2 is ANQGSEA. V lost 5 bases to trimming and J lost 7 bases; unmatched junction nucleotides: 6. This CDR3 contains 12 residues. CDR3 sequence (DNA): TGCAGCGTTTGGGCGGGAGGGCTTGAGCAGTACTTC. This sequence encodes CSVWAGGLEQYF.

This rearrangement joins TRBV12-3 or TRBV12-4 to TRBJ2-7; 8 positions agree with TRBD2. This CDR3 spans 14 amino acids. Trimming removed 1 base from V and 5 bases from J; junction bases left unmatched: 4. Written as DNA, the CDR3 is TGTGCCAGCAGTTTAGGACTAGCGCGAAACGAGCAGTACTTC. Protein product: CASSLGLARNEQYF.

The sample holds a few counts of this clonotype. The genes are TRBV7-8 and TRBJ1-1, with TRBD1 matching 8 bases. The CDR3 length is 13 residues. V shed 2 bases, J shed 12 bases, and the junction held 8 bases outside the gene matches. CDR1 SGHVS and CDR2 FQNEAQ come from the germline V gene. The CDR3 bases are TGTGCCAGCAGCTTAAGGACAGGGCTCGTAACTTTCTTT. Its protein product is CASSLRTGLVTFF.

This clonotype was recorded at least ten times. The chain joins TRBV3-1 to TRBJ1-2; 7 bases line up with TRBD1. The CDR3 spans 14 residues. Germline CDR1 is LGHDT and CDR2 is YNNKEL (reference sequence). With 4 bases clipped from V and 3 bases from J, the junction kept 5 bases outside the gene matches. CDR3 region: CASSPTGVHYGYTF. The DNA of the CDR3 is TGTGCCAGCAGCCCCACAGGGGTCCACTATGGCTACACCTTC.

This clonotype was counted between two and nine times. The J gene is TRBJ2-3, the V gene TRBV7-7; 7 positions agree with TRBD1. Losses at the gene ends were 5 bases for V and 1 base for J; bases not matched to a gene: 9. Per the germline V gene, CDR1 is SSHAT and CDR2 is FNYEAQ (reference sequence). The CDR3 contains 16 residues. The CDR3 protein is CASSLNEGAGTDTQYF. The CDR3 DNA is TGTGCCAGCAGCCTCAACGAGGGGGCGGGCACAGATACGCAGTATTTT.

CDR3 coding DNA: TGTGCCAGCAGCCTTTTACCGGGGTTCCCCTACGAGCAGTACTTC. It yields the protein CASSLLPGFPYEQYF. J is TRBJ2-7 and V is TRBV9; D possibly corresponds to TRBD2 (5 bases). This CDR3 has 15 residues. The germline V and J ends were trimmed by 4 bases and 2 bases, with 16 bases remaining between them. The germline gives CDR1 SGDLS, CDR2 YYNGEE.

This chain connects TRBV5-1 to TRBJ1-2; D not certain. There are 13 residues in the CDR3. Germline CDR1 is SGHRS and CDR2 is YFSETQ. Trimming stripped 0 bases from V and 6 bases from J, with 9 bases between. The CDR3 sequence is CASSLEGIDGYTF. The CDR3 DNA sequence: TGCGCCAGCAGCTTGGAAGGGATTGATGGCTACACCTTC.

In this sample, this clonotype turned up a few times. The V gene is TRBV4-1, the J gene TRBJ2-7, with TRBD2 identical over 15 bases. With V trimmed by 4 bases and J by 1 base, 11 bases remained unmatched. Germline values: CDR1 MGHRA, CDR2 YSYEKL. The CDR3 runs to 19 residues. The CDR3 DNA sequence: TGCGCCAGCAGCCGAATATCAGGACTAGCGGGAGGGAAGTCCTACGAGCAGTACTTC. Protein: CASSRISGLAGGKSYEQYF.

In its sample, this clonotype was seen a few times. J is TRBJ2-1 and V is TRBV4-1; D remains ambiguous. Trimming removed 4 bases at V and 12 bases at J, with 13 bases between. This CDR3 is 12 amino acids long. Germline CDR1 reads MGHRA; CDR2 reads YSYEKL. The CDR3 DNA sequence: TGCGCCAGCAGCCCCGGAACGGTGGGGCAGTTCTTC. Its translation is CASSPGTVGQFF.

This clonotype was detected many times. The chain has TRBV5-1 and TRBJ1-1; D is unclear. The CDR3 length is 14 residues. V dropped 0 bases and J dropped 0 bases, with 6 bases sitting between them. Looked up from germline, CDR1 is SGHRS and CDR2 is YFSETQ. The CDR3 protein is CASSLDGVNTEAFF. The CDR3, as DNA: TGCGCCAGCAGCTTGGACGGCGTGAACACTGAAGCTTTCTTT.

This clonotype was observed at least ten times. The chain couples TRBV18 to TRBJ2-7; D is unresolved. Trimming cost V 2 bases and J 3 bases, with 17 bases left between them. This CDR3 has 16 amino acids. CDR1 is KGHSH and CDR2 is LQKENI in the germline V gene. Written as DNA, the CDR3 is TGTGCCAGCTCACCATCGGGCGGTATTAAGCGCTACGAGCAGTACTTC. Its translation is CASSPSGGIKRYEQYF. Full variable domain (outside the CDR3, taken from reference TRBV18 and TRBJ2-7): NAGVMQNPRHLVRRRGQEARLRCSPMKGHSHVYWYRQLPEEGLKFMVYLQKENIIDESGMPKERFSAEFPKEGPSILRIQQVVRGDSAAYFCASSPSGGIKRYEQYFGPGTRLTVT.

The chain has TRBV12-3 or TRBV12-4 and TRBJ1-1, with D possibly being TRBD1 (5 bases). The CDR3 is 12 residues long. Trimming removed 6 bases from V and 6 bases from J, with 11 bases in between. CDR3 sequence reads: CASRGDFPEAFF. In DNA form, the CDR3 reads TGTGCCAGCAGGGGGGATTTTCCTGAAGCTTTCTTT.

CDR3 protein: CASSLGGIIGELFF. The CDR3 region has the DNA TGTGCCAGCAGCCTTGGTGGTATAATCGGGGAGCTGTTTTTT. This chain connects TRBV5-6 to TRBJ2-2; D not certain. The CDR3 runs 14 residues. The V and J ends lost 4 bases and 7 bases respectively, with 14 bases between them. Germline V CDR1 and CDR2: SGHDT, YYEEEE.

The chain joins TRBV12-3 or TRBV12-4 to TRBJ2-3; tentative D call: TRBD1 (6 bases). The V gene lost 7 bases and the J gene lost 2 bases, with 16 bases spanning the gap. This CDR3 has 15 amino acids. The DNA of the CDR3 is TGTGCCAGCATCCTGGACAGACCCCCCACAGATACGCAGTATTTT. This translates into CASILDRPPTDTQYF.

This chain connects TRBV5-1 to TRBJ1-2; D is unclear. The V end lost 4 bases, the J end lost 6 bases, and 10 bases lay between the germline ends. Germline CDR1 is SGHRS and CDR2 is YFSETQ. The CDR3 is 12 residues long. CDR3 sequence reads: CASSPAGNGYTF. In DNA form, the CDR3 reads TGCGCCAGCAGCCCGGCCGGGAATGGCTACACCTTC. The full variable domain, its missing parts supplied by reference TRBV5-1 and TRBJ1-2, is KAGVTQTPRYLIKTRGQQVTLSCSPISGHRSVSWYQQTPGQGLQFLFEYFSETQRNKGNFPGRFSGRQFSNSRSEMNVSTLELGDSALYLCASSPAGNGYTFGSGTRLTVV.

The chain recombines TRBV4-1 with TRBJ2-3, with 9 bases lining up with TRBD2. From germline, CDR1 is MGHRA and CDR2 YSYEKL. Germline trimming cut 1 base from V and 2 bases from J; bases unmatched to any gene: 4. The CDR3 runs 16 residues. The CDR3 here is CASSQASGTITDTQYF. In DNA form, the CDR3 reads TGCGCCAGCAGCCAAGCTAGCGGGACTATCACAGATACGCAGTATTTT.

This clonotype was detected many times. The V and J genes are TRBV7-7 and TRBJ2-1, with D unresolved. The CDR3 runs 15 residues. Trimming shortened V by 3 bases and J by 0 bases, and 9 bases separated the two germline ends. Germline CDR1 SSHAT, CDR2 FNYEAQ (reference sequence). The CDR3 sequence: CASSLGSSSYNEQFF. The DNA of the CDR3 is TGTGCCAGCAGCTTGGGTTCAAGCTCCTACAATGAGCAGTTCTTC.

This sequence joins TRBV9 and TRBJ2-1, with no clear D. This CDR3 region has 13 residues. The germline gives CDR1 SGDLS, CDR2 YYNGEE. The V end was cut by 5 bases, the J end by 9 bases, with 15 bases between. The CDR3 reads CASREIGPGEQFF. CDR3 sequence (DNA): TGTGCCAGCAGAGAGATCGGGCCTGGTGAGCAGTTCTTC.

This chain uses TRBV7-6 with TRBJ2-3; D gene uncertain. The CDR3 totals 13 residues. Trimming left V 1 base short and J 4 bases short, with 6 bases between. Germline V lookup: CDR1 SGHVS, CDR2 FNYEAQ. The chain's CDR3 is CASSLDWPDTQYF. For the CDR3, the DNA is TGTGCCAGCAGCTTAGACTGGCCAGATACGCAGTATTTT.

This clonotype was detected a few times. V gene TRBV12-3 or TRBV12-4 combines with J gene TRBJ2-2; 8 bases match TRBD2. The V segment lost 4 bases and the J segment 8 bases; nucleotides outside the gene matches: 9. The CDR3 contains 15 residues. The CDR3 DNA follows: TGTGCCAGCAGTTCCAGTAGCGGGATTAAAGGGGAGCTGTTTTTT. Protein: CASSSSSGIKGELFF.

This clonotype has more than one count but fewer than ten. The chain links TRBV20-1 to TRBJ2-7; D remains ambiguous. The CDR3 sequence is 15 residues long. V gave up 0 bases and J gave up 0 bases, with 12 bases separating them. Germline CDR1 and CDR2: DFQATT and SNEGSKA (reference sequence). CDR3 nucleotides: TGCAGTGCTAGAGATGTACGGATAAGCTCCTACGAGCAGTACTTC. This codes for CSARDVRISSYEQYF.

The sample holds a few counts of this clonotype. V and J are TRBV5-6 and TRBJ1-1; D gene uncertain. The CDR3 totals 14 residues. V was cut by 0 bases and J by 5 bases, with 11 bases left in between. The V gene's germline CDR1 is SGHDT and CDR2 YYEEEE. The CDR3 region is CASSLGESWTEAFF. CDR3 coding DNA: TGTGCCAGCAGCTTGGGAGAGTCGTGGACTGAAGCTTTCTTT. Combining the CDR3 with reference TRBV5-6 and TRBJ1-1 gives the whole variable domain DAGVTQSPTHLIKTRGQQVTLRCSPKSGHDTVSWYQQALGQGPQFIFQYYEEEERQRGNFPDRFSGHQFPNYSSELNVNALLLGDSALYLCASSLGESWTEAFFGQGTRLTVV.

CDR3 residues: CASSQDADDQPQHF. Written as DNA, the CDR3 is TGTGCCAGCAGCCAAGATGCGGACGATCAGCCCCAGCATTTT. This rearrangement joins TRBV3-1 to TRBJ1-5; no firm D call. Germline V gene data show CDR1 as LGHDT and CDR2 as YNNKEL (reference sequence). The CDR3 runs 14 residues. The ends were cut back, 0 bases at V and 5 bases at J, with 8 bases in the middle.